The clone carrying this T cell receptor beta chain occurred a few times. Within the sample, other DNA sequences also encode this same CDR3. Clones were read by immunoSEQ multiplex PCR, and TCRdb kept only the in-frame ones, dropping some. The data contain roughly 200,000 clones, about 80% of them seen just once; the ten biggest clones take up around 4.4%. The sample originates from a study of blood T cell repertoires in COVID-19. The wider study: Italy, Spain and the United States were the sources of the convalescent and acute COVID-19 samples.

The V gene's germline CDR1 is MNHEY and CDR2 SVGAGI. The CDR3 has 13 amino acids. V gave up 5 bases and J gave up 4 bases; unmatched junction bases: 3. Sequences were obtained from peripheral blood. The origin of this receptor is a man over 45 with active or convalescent COVID-19. The chain links TRBV6-5 to TRBJ1-2; 8 bases line up with TRBD1. The chain's CDR3 is CASSPDRVYGYTF. CDR3 DNA sequence: TGTGCCAGCAGTCCGGACAGGGTCTATGGCTACACCTTC.